This T cell receptor beta chain was recorded in a study of technical replicates of blood from a handful of donors. Profiled with immunoSEQ multiplex PCR; TCRdb holds only in-frame clones, not every one. This table holds 91,000 or so clones, just under 95% found once. The sequence came from a human donor in good health. What was sequenced was T cells isolated from PBMCs.

The CDR3 here is CSVEFLQYGYTF. Written as DNA, the CDR3 is TGCAGCGTTGAATTCTTGCAGTATGGCTACACCTTC. The rearrangement links TRBV29-1 to TRBJ1-2; D unclear. The CDR3 totals 12 residues. Germline loops: CDR1 SQVTM, CDR2 ANQGSEA. V gave up 2 bases and J gave up 5 bases, with 9 bases separating them.